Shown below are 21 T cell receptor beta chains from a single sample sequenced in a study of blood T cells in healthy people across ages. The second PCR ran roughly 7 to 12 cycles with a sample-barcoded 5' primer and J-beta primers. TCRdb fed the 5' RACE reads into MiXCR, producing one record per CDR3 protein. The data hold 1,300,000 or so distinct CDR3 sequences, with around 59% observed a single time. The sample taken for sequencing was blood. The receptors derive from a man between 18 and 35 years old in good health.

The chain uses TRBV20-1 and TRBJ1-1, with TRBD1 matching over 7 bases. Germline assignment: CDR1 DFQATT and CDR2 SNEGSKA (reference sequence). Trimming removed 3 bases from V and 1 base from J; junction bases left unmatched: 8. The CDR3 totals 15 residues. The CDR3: CSARLLGDRNTEAFF. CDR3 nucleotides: TGCAGTGCTAGGCTACTTGGGGACAGGAACACTGAAGCTTTCTTT.

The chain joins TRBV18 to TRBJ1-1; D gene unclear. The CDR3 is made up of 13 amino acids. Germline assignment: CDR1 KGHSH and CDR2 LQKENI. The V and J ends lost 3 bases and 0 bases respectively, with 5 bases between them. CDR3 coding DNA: TGTGCCAGCTCACCGCACATGAACACTGAAGCTTTCTTT. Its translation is CASSPHMNTEAFF.

In DNA form, the CDR3 reads TGTGCCAGCAGTTACTCGTCTGGGATTAAAACCTACGAGCAGTACTTC. Translated: CASSYSSGIKTYEQYF. The chain has TRBV6-5 and TRBJ2-7; D gene uncertain. The CDR3 sequence is 16 residues long. Trimming removed 0 bases at V and 2 bases at J, with 14 bases between. Per the germline V gene, CDR1 is MNHEY and CDR2 is SVGAGI.

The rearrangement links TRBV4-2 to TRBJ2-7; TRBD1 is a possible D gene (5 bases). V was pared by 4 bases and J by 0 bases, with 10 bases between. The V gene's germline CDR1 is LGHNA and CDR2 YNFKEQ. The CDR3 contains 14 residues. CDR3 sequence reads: CASSRTDNSYEQYF. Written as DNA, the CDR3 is TGTGCCAGCAGCCGGACGGACAACTCCTACGAGCAGTACTTC.

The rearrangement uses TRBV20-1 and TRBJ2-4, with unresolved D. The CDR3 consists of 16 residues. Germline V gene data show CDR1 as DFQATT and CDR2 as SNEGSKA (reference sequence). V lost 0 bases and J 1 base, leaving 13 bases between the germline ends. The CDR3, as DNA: TGCAGTGCTAGAGATAGTGGGGAAGGGGCCAAAAACATTCAGTACTTC. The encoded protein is CSARDSGEGAKNIQYF.

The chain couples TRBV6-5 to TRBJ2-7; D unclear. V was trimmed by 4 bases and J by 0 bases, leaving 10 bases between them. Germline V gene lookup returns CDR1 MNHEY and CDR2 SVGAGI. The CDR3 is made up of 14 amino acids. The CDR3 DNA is TGTGCCAGCAGTTTGCTCCCGGGCTCCTACGAGCAGTACTTC. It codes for CASSLLPGSYEQYF.

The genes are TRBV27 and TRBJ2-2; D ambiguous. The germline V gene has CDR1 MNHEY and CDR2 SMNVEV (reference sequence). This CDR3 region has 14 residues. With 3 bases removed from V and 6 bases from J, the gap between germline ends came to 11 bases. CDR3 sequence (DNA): TGTGCCAGCAGTTTTATCGGACCCGCCGGGGAGCTGTTTTTT. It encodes CASSFIGPAGELFF.

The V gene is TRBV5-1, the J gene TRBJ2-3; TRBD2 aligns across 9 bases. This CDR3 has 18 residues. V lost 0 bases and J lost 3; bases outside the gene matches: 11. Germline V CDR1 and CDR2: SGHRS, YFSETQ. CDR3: CASSLEPGLAVHTDTQYF. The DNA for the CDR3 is TGCGCCAGCAGCTTGGAGCCGGGACTAGCTGTGCATACAGATACGCAGTATTTT.

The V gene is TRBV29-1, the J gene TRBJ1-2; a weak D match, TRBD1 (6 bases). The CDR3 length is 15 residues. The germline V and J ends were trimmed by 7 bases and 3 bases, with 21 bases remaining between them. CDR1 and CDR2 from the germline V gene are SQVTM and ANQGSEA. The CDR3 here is CSAVPNKWGHYGYTF. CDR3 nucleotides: TGCAGCGCCGTTCCGAATAAGTGGGGGCACTATGGCTACACCTTC.

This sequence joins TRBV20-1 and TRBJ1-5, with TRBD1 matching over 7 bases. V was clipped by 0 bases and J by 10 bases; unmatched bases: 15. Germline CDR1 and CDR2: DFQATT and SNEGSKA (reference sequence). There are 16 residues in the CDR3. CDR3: CSARDPQGVFSAPQHF. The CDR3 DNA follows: TGCAGTGCTAGAGATCCCCAGGGGGTCTTTTCAGCCCCCCAGCATTTT.

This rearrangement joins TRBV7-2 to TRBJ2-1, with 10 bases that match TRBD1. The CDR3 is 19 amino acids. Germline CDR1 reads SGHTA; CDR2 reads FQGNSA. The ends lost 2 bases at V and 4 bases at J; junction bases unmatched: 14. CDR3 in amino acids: CASSLRGTGDSVMYNEQFF. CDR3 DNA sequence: TGTGCCAGCAGCTTAAGAGGGACAGGGGACTCAGTTATGTACAATGAGCAGTTCTTC. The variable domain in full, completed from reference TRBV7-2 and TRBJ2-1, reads GAGVSQSPSNKVTEKGKDVELRCDPISGHTALYWYRQSLGQGLEFLIYFQGNSAPDKSGLPSDRFSAERTGGSVSTLTIQRTQQEDSAVYLCASSLRGTGDSVMYNEQFFGPGTRLTVL.

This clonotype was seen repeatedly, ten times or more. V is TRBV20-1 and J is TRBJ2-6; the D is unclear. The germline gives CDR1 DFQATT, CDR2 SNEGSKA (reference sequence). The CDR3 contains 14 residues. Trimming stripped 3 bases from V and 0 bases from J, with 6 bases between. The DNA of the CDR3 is TGCAGTGCTAGCGCGGTCTCTGGGGCCAACGTCCTGACTTTC. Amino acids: CSASAVSGANVLTF.

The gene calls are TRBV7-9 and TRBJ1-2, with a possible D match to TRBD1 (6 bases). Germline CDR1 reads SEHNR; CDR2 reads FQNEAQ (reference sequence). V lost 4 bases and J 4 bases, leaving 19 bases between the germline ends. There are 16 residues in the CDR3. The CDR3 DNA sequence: TGTGCCAGCAGCTCCAGCGGGGGGGCCTCTCCCTATGGCTACACCTTC. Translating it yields CASSSSGGASPYGYTF.

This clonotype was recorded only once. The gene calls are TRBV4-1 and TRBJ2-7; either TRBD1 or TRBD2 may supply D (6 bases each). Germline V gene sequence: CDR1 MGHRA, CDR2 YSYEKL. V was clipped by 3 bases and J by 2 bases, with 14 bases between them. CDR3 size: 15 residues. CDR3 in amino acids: CASSQTGDTTYEQYF. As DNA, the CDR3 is TGCGCCAGCAGCCAGACGGGGGACACAACCTACGAGCAGTACTTC.

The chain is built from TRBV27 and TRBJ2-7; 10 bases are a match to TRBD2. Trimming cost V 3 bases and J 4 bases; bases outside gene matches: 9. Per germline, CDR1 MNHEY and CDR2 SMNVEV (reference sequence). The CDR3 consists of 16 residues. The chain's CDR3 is CASSLGVTSGMYEQYF. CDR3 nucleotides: TGTGCCAGCAGTTTGGGGGTTACTAGCGGGATGTACGAGCAGTACTTC.

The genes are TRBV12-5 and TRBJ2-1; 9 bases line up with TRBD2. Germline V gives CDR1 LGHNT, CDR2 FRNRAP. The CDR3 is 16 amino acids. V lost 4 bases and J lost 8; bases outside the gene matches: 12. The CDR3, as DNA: TGTGCTAGTGGTTCACTTAATAGCGGGAGTCTTGATGAGCAGTTCTTC. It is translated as CASGSLNSGSLDEQFF.

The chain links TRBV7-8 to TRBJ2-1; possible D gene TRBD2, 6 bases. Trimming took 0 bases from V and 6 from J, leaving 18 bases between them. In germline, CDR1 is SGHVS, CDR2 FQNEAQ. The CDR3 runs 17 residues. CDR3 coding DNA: TGTGCCAGCAGCTTAGCTCTGCGGGACGGGGAGTCCAATGAGCAGTTCTTC. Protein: CASSLALRDGESNEQFF. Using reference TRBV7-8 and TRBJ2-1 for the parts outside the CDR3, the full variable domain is GAGVSQSPRYKVAKRGQDVALRCDPISGHVSLFWYQQALGQGPEFLTYFQNEAQLDKSGLPSDRFFAERPEGSVSTLKIQRTQQEDSAVYLCASSLALRDGESNEQFFGPGTRLTVL.

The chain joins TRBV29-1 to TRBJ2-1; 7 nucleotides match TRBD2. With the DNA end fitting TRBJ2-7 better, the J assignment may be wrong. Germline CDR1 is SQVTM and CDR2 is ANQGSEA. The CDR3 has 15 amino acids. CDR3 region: CSVEPSAGVYNEQYF. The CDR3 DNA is TGCAGCGTTGAACCTTCTGCGGGAGTATACAATGAGCAGTACTTC.

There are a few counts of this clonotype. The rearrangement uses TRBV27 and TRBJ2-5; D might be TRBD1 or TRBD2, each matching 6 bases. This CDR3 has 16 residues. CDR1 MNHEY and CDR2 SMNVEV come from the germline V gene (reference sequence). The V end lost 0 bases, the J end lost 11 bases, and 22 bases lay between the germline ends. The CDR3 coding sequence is TGTGCCAGCAGTTTATCGGGGGGCTTAACCCCCCTGGAGCAGTACTTC. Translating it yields CASSLSGGLTPLEQYF.

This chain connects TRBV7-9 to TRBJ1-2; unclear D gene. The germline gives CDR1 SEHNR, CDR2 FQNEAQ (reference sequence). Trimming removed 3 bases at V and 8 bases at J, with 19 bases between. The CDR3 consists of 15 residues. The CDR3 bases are TGTGCCAGCAGCTTGGGTCGCGAGTACCGGGAGGGCTACACCTTC. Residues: CASSLGREYREGYTF.

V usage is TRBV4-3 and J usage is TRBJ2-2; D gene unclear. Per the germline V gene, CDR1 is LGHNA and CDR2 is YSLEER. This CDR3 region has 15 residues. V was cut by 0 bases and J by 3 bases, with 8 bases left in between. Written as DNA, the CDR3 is TGCGCCAGCAGCCAAGAGATAGCTTACACCGGGGAGCTGTTTTTT. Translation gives CASSQEIAYTGELFF.